This T cell receptor (beta chain) was sequenced for a study of blood T cells in healthy people across ages. Germline V CDR1 and CDR2: SGHTA, FQGNSA. After removal of 5 bases from V and 1 base from J, the junction contained 6 bases not matched to a gene. CDR3 length: 15 amino acids. A second PCR, run for about 7 to 11 cycles, used a sample-barcoded 5' primer plus a J-beta primer mix. MiXCR was run by TCRdb on the 5' RACE reads, yielding one entry per CDR3 protein. There are roughly 2 million distinct CDR3 sequences in the sample; around half occur only once, and over 2% lies in the top ten. V gene TRBV7-2 combines with J gene TRBJ2-7; the match to TRBD1 covers 9 bases. Sequencing was performed on blood. The receptor was derived from a woman in her 40s in good health. This CDR3 is CASSKQGTGSYEQYF. The CDR3 DNA follows: TGTGCCAGCAGCAAACAAGGGACAGGGTCCTACGAGCAGTACTTC. The whole variable domain, remainder taken from reference TRBV7-2 and TRBJ2-7, is GAGVSQSPSNKVTEKGKDVELRCDPISGHTALYWYRQSLGQGLEFLIYFQGNSAPDKSGLPSDRFSAERTGGSVSTLTIQRTQQEDSAVYLCASSKQGTGSYEQYFGPGTRLTVT.